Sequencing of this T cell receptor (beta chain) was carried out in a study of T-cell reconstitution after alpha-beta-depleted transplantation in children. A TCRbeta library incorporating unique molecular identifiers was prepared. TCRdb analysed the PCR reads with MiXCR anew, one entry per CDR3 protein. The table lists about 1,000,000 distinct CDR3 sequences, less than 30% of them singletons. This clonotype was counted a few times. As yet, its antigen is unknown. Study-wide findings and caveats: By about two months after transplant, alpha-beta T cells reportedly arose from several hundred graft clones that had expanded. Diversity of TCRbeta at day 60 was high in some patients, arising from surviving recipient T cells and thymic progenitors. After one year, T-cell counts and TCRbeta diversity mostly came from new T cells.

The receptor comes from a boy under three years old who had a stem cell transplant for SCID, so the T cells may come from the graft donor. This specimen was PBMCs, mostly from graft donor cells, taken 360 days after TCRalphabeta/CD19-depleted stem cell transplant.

CDR3 DNA sequence: TGCGCCAGCAGACGGACAGGGACTATTTACGAGCAGTACTTC. Its protein is CASRRTGTIYEQYF. This chain uses TRBV5-1 with TRBJ2-7; D may be TRBD1 (8 bases). Trimming stripped 5 bases from V and 4 bases from J, with 16 bases between. CDR1 is SGHRS, CDR2 YFSETQ, per germline. The CDR3 contains 14 residues. Together with reference TRBV5-1 and TRBJ2-7, the CDR3 gives the full variable domain: KAGVTQTPRYLIKTRGQQVTLSCSPISGHRSVSWYQQTPGQGLQFLFEYFSETQRNKGNFPGRFSGRQFSNSRSEMNVSTLELGDSALYLCASRRTGTIYEQYFGPGTRLTVT.